The 2 T cell receptor beta chains below come from one sample, sequenced in a study of T cells in Graves' hyperthyroidism and ophthalmopathy. RNA transcripts gave rise to amplified TCR beta CDR3 regions. The HTBI primer set was used in a first-round RT-PCR of the TCR CDR3. MiXCR, applied by TCRdb to the multiplex PCR reads, yields one record per CDR3 protein. The sample records 800,000 or so distinct CDR3 sequences, about two fifths being singletons. Sequencing was done on a sample of blood. All receptors come from a man younger than 30 with Graves' hyperthyroidism.

This sequence joins TRBV25-1 and TRBJ2-7, with D possibly being TRBD2 (6 bases). Germline values: CDR1 MGHDK, CDR2 SYGVNS. The CDR3 loop spans 15 amino acids. V gave up 4 bases and J gave up 4 bases, with 17 bases separating them. CDR3 region: CASSADSGGLYEQYF. The CDR3, as DNA: TGTGCCAGCAGTGCCGATAGCGGTGGCCTATACGAGCAGTACTTC.

V and J are TRBV6-4 and TRBJ1-5; no firm D call. Trimming shortened V by 0 bases and J by 0 bases, and 12 bases separated the two germline ends. Germline CDR1 MRHNA, CDR2 SNTAGT. The CDR3 has 17 residues. This chain's CDR3 is CASSDSGGRVSNQPQHF. The CDR3 DNA sequence: TGTGCCAGCAGTGACTCCGGAGGGAGGGTTAGCAATCAGCCCCAGCATTTT.